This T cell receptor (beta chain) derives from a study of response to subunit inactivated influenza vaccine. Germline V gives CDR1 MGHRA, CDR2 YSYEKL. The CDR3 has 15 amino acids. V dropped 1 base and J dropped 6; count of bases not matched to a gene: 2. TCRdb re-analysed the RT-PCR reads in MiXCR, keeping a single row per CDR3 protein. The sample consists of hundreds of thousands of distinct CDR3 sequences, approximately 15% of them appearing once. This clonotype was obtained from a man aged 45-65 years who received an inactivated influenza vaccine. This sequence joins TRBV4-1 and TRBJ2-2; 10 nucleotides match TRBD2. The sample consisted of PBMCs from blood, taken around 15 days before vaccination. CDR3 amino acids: CASSQGLAGPGELFF. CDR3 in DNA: TGCGCCAGCAGCCAAGGACTAGCGGGTCCCGGGGAGCTGTTTTTT.